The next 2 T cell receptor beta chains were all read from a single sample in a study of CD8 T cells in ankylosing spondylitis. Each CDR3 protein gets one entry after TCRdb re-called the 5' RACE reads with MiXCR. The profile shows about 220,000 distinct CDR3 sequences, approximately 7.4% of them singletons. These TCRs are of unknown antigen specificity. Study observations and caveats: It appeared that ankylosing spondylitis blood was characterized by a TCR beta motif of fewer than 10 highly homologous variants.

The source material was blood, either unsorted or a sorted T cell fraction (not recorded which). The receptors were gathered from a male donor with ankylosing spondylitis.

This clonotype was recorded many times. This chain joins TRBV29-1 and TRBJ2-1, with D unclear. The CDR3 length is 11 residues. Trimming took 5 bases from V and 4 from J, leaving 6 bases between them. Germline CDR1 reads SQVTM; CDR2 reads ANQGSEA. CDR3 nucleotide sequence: TGCAGCGTTTTAAAGTACAATGAGCAGTTCTTC. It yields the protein CSVLKYNEQFF.

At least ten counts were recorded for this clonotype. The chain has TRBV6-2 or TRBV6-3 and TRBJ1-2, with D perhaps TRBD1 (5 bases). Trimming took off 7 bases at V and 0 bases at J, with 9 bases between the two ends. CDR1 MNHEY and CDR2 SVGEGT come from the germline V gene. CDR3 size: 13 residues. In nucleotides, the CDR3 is TGTGCCAGCATCGGGGGAGCTAACTATGGCTACACCTTC. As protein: CASIGGANYGYTF.